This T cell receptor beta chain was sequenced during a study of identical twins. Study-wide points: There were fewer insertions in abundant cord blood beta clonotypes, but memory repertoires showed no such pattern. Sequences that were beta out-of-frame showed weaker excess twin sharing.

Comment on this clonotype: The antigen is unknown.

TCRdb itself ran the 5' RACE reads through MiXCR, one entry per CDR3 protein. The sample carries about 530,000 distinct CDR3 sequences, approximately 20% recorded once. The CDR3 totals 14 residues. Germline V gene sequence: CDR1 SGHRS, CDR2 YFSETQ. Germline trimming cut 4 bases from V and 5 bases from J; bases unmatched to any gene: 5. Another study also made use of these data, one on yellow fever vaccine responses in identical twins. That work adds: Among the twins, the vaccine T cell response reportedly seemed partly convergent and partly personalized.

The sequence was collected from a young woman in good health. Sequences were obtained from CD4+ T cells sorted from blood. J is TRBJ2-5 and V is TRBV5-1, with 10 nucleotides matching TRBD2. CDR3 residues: CASSPSGGTETQYF. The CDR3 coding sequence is TGCGCCAGCAGCCCTAGCGGGGGAACGGAGACCCAGTACTTC.